Below are 5 T cell receptor beta chains sequenced from a single sample in a study of cytotoxic CD8 clonotypes in ibrutinib-treated CLL. Generated by immunoSEQ multiplex PCR, the TCRdb table keeps only in-frame clones and is missing some. The data hold tens of thousands of clones, with 85% to 90% observed a single time. The specimen comprised PBMCs, sampled before ibrutinib treatment. The receptors were gathered from a human donor with chronic lymphocytic leukemia.

The chain couples TRBV28 to TRBJ1-1; no clear D gene. The germline CDR1 and CDR2 sequences are MDHEN and SYDVKM. Trimming pared 4 bases from V and 1 base from J, leaving 4 bases between. CDR3 length equals 12 residues. This CDR3 reads CASSWTNTEAFF. In nucleotides, the CDR3 is TGTGCCAGCAGTTGGACGAACACTGAAGCTTTCTTT.

The V call is TRBV6-6, the J call TRBJ1-5; TRBD1 matches 10 bases. J lost 5 bases, V lost 6 bases, and 1 base had no gene match. The CDR3 covers 13 residues. CDR1 is MNHNY and CDR2 is SVGAGI in the germline V gene (reference sequence). DNA of the CDR3: TGTGCCAGCAGGACAGGGGGCGATCAGCCCCAGCATTTT. It codes for CASRTGGDQPQHF.

V and J are TRBV7-3 and TRBJ2-1; a weak D match, TRBD2 (5 bases). Germline CDR1 SGHTA, CDR2 FQGTGA. The CDR3 consists of 16 residues. V was trimmed by 4 bases and J by 2 bases, leaving 15 bases between them. DNA of the CDR3: TGTGCCAGCAGCTCAGTTGGCGGGCGTCCCTACAATGAGCAGTTCTTC. Its translation: CASSSVGGRPYNEQFF.

The chain links TRBV7-6 to TRBJ1-2; 9 bases map to TRBD1. Trimming cost V 0 bases and J 8 bases; bases outside gene matches: 1. In germline, CDR1 is SGHVS, CDR2 FNYEAQ. This CDR3 is built from 13 residues. Here the CDR3 DNA reads TGTGCCAGCAGCTTAGCCGGGACAGGGGGCTACACCTTC. Its translation is CASSLAGTGGYTF.

CDR3 DNA: TGCGCCAGCAGCAACCCCGACAGGGCCCTAGAAGCTTTCTTT. Amino acid sequence: CASSNPDRALEAFF. The V gene is TRBV5-1, the J gene TRBJ1-1; 7 bases map to TRBD1. CDR1 SGHRS and CDR2 YFSETQ come from the germline V gene. The length of the CDR3 is 14 residues. The junction had 11 bases not matched to a gene; V was cut back by 4 bases and J by 8 bases.